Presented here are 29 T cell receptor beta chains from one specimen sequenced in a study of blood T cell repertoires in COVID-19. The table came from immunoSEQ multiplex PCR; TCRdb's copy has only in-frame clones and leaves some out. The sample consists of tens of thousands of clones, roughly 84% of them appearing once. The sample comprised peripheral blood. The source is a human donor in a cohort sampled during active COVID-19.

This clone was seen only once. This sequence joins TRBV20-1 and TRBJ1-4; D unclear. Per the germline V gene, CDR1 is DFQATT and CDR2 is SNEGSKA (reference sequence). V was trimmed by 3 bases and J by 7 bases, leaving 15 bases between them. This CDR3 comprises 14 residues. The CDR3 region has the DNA TGCAGTGCTAGTTCCCGCACGGGTCTTGAAAAACTGTTTTTT. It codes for CSASSRTGLEKLFF.

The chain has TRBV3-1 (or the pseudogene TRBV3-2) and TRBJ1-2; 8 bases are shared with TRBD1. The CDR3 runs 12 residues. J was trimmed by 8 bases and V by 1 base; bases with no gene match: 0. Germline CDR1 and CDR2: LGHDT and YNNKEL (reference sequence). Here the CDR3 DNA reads TGTGCCAGCAGCCAAGCAGGGGGCGGCTACACCTTC. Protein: CASSQAGGGYTF.

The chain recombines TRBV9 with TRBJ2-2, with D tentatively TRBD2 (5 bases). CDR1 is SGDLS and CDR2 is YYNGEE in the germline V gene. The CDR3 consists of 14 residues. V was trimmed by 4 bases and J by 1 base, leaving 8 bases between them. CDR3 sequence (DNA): TGTGCCAGCAGCACGCGGGTGAACACCGGGGAGCTGTTTTTT. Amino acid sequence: CASSTRVNTGELFF.

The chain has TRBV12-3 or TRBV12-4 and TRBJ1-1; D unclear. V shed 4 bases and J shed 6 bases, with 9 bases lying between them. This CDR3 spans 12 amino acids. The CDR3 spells CASSWAHAEAFF. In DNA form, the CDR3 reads TGTGCCAGCAGTTGGGCGCACGCTGAAGCTTTCTTT.

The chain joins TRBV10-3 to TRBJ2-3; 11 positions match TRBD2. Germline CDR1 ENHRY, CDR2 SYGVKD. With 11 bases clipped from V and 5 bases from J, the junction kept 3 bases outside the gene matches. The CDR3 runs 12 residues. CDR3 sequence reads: CAGGLAVDTQYF. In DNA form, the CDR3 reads TGTGCCGGGGGACTAGCGGTAGATACGCAGTATTTT.

Here the CDR3 DNA reads TGCGCCAGCAGCTTGGCAGGGATAGAGACCCAGTACTTC. Translated: CASSLAGIETQYF. V is TRBV5-1 and J is TRBJ2-5; a weak D match, TRBD1 (5 bases). The CDR3 is 13 amino acids. Per germline, CDR1 SGHRS and CDR2 YFSETQ. The V and J ends lost 0 bases and 4 bases respectively, with 7 bases between them.

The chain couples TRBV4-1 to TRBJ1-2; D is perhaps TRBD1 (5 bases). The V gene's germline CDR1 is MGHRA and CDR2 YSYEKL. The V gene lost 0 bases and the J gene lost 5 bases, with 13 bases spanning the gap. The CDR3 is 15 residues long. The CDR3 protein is CASSQEWGGGYGYTF. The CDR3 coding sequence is TGCGCCAGCAGCCAAGAGTGGGGGGGAGGTTATGGCTACACCTTC.

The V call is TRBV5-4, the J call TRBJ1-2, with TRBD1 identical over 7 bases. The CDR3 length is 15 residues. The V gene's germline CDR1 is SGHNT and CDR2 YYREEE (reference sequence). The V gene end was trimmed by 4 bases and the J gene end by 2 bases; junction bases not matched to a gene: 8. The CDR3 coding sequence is TGTGCCAGCAGCGTGGACGCAGGGGGAAACTATGGCTACACCTTC. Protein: CASSVDAGGNYGYTF.

The CDR3: CASSNRGLAGLSYEQYF. The CDR3, as DNA: TGTGCCAGCAGTAATAGGGGACTAGCGGGGCTCTCCTACGAGCAGTACTTC. The chain uses TRBV28 and TRBJ2-7; 13 bases align to TRBD2. Germline CDR1 and CDR2: MDHEN and SYDVKM. The V segment lost 5 bases and the J segment 0 bases; nucleotides outside the gene matches: 7. The CDR3 runs to 17 residues.

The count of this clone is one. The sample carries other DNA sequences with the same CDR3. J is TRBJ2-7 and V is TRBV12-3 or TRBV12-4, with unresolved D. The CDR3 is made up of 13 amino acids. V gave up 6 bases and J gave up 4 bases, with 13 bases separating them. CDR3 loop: CASSPQAAYEQYF. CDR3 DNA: TGTGCCAGCAGCCCTCAGGCAGCTTACGAGCAGTACTTC.

The CDR3 spells CASSVGQGNYGYTF. CDR3 nucleotides: TGTGCCAGCAGCGTTGGACAGGGCAACTATGGCTACACCTTC. V is TRBV9 and J is TRBJ1-2, with 8 bases fitting TRBD1. After removal of 2 bases from V and 2 bases from J, the junction contained 2 bases not matched to a gene. The CDR3 has 14 residues. Germline CDR1 is SGDLS and CDR2 is YYNGEE.

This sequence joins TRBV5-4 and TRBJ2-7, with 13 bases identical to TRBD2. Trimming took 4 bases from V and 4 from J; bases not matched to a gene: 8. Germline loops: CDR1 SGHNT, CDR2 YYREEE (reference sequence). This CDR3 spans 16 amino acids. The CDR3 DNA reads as TGTGCCAGCAGCGTCGGGACTAGCGGGATTTCGTACGAGCAGTACTTC. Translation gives CASSVGTSGISYEQYF. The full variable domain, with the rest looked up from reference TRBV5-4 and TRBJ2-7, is ETGVTQSPTHLIKTRGQQVTLRCSSQSGHNTVSWYQQALGQGPQFIFQYYREEENGRGNFPPRFSGLQFPNYSSELNVNALELDDSALYLCASSVGTSGISYEQYFGPGTRLTVT.

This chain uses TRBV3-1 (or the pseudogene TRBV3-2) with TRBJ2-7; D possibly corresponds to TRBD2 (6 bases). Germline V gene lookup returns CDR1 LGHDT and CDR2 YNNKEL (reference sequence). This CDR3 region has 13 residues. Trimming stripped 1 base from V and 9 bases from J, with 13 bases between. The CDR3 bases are TGTGCCAGCAGCCAAGCTGAGGCGGGGACGCAGTACTTC. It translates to CASSQAEAGTQYF.

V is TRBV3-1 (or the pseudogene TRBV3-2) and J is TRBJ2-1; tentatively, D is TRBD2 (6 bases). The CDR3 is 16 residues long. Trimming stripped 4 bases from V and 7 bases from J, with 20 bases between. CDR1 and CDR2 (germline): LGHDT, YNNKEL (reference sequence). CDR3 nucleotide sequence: TGTGCCAGCAGCCCCCGGAGGGGCCCCTACTGGAATGAGCAGTTCTTC. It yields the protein CASSPRRGPYWNEQFF.

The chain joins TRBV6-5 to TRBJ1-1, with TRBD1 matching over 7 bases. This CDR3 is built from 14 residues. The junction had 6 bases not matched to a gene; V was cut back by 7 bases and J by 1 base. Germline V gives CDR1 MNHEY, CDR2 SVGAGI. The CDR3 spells CASTRDSKNTEAFF. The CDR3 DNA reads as TGTGCCAGCACCCGGGACAGTAAGAACACTGAAGCTTTCTTT.

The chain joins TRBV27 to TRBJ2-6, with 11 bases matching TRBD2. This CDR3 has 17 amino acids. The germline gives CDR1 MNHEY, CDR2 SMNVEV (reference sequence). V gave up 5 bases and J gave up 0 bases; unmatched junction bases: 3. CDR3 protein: CASSKTSGTSGANVLTF. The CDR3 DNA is TGTGCCAGCAGTAAGACTAGCGGGACCTCTGGGGCCAACGTCCTGACTTTC.

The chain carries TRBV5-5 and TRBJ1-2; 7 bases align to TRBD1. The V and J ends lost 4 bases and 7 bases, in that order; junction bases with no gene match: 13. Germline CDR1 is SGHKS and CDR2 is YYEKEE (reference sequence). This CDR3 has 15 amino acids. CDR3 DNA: TGTGCCAGCAGCACCGGAAGGACAGGCGGAGTTGGCTACACCTTC. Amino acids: CASSTGRTGGVGYTF. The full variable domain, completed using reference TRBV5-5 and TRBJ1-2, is DAGVTQSPTHLIKTRGQQVTLRCSPISGHKSVSWYQQVLGQGPQFIFQYYEKEERGRGNFPDRFSARQFPNYSSELNVNALLLGDSALYLCASSTGRTGGVGYTFGSGTRLTVV.

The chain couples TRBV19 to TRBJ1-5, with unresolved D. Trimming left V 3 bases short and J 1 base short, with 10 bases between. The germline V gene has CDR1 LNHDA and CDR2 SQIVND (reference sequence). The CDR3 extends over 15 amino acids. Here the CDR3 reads CASSILLGSNQPQHF. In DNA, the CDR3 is TGTGCCAGTAGTATCCTCCTAGGAAGCAATCAGCCCCAGCATTTT.

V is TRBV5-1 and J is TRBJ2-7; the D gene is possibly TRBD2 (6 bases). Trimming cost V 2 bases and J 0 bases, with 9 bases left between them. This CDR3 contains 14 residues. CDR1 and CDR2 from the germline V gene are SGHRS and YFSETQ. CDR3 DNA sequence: TGCGCCAGCAGCTTCTCGGGGGACTCCTACGAGCAGTACTTC. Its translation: CASSFSGDSYEQYF.

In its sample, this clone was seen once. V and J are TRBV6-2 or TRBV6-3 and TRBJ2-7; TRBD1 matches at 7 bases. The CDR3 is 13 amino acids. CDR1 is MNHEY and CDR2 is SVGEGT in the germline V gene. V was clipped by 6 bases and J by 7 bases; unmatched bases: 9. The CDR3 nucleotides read TGTGCCAGCAGCCGACAGGGATTCAAGGAGCAGTACTTC. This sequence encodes CASSRQGFKEQYF.

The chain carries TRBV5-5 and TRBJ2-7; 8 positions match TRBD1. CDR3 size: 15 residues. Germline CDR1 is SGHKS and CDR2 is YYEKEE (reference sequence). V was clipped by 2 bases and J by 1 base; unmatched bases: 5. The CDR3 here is CASSLGQGWSYEQYF. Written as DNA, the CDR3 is TGTGCCAGCAGCTTAGGACAGGGCTGGTCCTACGAGCAGTACTTC.

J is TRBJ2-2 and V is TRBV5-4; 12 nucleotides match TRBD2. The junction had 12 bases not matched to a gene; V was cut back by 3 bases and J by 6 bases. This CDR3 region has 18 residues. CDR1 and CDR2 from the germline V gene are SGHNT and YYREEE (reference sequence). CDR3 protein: CASSSRLAGAQRAGELFF. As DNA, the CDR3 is TGTGCCAGCAGCTCGAGACTAGCGGGGGCGCAAAGGGCCGGGGAGCTGTTTTTT.

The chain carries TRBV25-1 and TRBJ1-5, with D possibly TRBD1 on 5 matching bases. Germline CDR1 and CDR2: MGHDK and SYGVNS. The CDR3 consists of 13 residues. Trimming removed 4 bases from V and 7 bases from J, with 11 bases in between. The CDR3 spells CASSARELQPQHF. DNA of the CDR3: TGTGCCAGCAGTGCCAGGGAATTGCAGCCCCAGCATTTT.

CDR3 residues: CASSGADTDTQYF. The CDR3 bases are TGTGCCAGCAGTGGGGCCGACACAGATACGCAGTATTTT. The rearrangement uses TRBV2 and TRBJ2-3; D call uncertain. Germline CDR1 SNHLY, CDR2 FYNNEI. Trimming left V 4 bases short and J 2 bases short, with 7 bases between. The CDR3 has 13 amino acids. Combining the CDR3 with reference TRBV2 and TRBJ2-3 gives the whole variable domain EPEVTQTPSHQVTQMGQEVILRCVPISNHLYFYWYRQILGQKVEFLVSFYNNEISEKSEIFDDQFSVERPDGSNFTLKIRSTKLEDSAMYFCASSGADTDTQYFGPGTRLTVL.

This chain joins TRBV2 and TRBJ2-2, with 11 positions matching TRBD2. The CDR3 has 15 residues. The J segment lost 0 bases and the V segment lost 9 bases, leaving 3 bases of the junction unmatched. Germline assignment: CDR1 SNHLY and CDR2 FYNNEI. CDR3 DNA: TGTGCCAGTCAGGGACTAGCGGCGAACACCGGGGAGCTGTTTTTT. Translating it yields CASQGLAANTGELFF.

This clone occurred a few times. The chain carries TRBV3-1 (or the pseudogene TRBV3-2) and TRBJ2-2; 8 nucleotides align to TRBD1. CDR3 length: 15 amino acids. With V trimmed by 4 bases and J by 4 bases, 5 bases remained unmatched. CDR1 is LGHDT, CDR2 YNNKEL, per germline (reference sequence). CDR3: CASSLTGDLTGELFF. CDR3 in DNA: TGTGCCAGCAGCCTGACAGGGGACCTCACCGGGGAGCTGTTTTTT.

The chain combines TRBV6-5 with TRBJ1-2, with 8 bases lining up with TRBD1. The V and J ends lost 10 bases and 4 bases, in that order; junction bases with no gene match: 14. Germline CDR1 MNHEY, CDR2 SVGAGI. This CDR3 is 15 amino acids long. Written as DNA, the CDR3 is TGTGCCACCACGGACAGGGACCCTTTAGGCTATGGCTACACCTTC. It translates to CATTDRDPLGYGYTF.

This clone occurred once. CDR3 in DNA: TGTGCCAGCAGTGTGTCAGGCCGAAATCAGCCCCAGCATTTT. It encodes CASSVSGRNQPQHF. The chain joins TRBV2 to TRBJ1-5; D remains unclear. From germline, CDR1 is SNHLY and CDR2 FYNNEI. Trimming took off 4 bases at V and 4 bases at J, with 11 bases between the two ends. The CDR3 spans 14 residues.

Written as DNA, the CDR3 is TGCGCCAGCAGCCAAGAGCGGGCTGACATTCAGTACTTC. It specifies CASSQERADIQYF. J is TRBJ2-4 and V is TRBV4-1, with D possibly matching TRBD2 (5 bases). V lost 0 bases to trimming and J lost 8 bases, with 8 bases between them. The CDR3 runs 13 residues. Germline CDR1 reads MGHRA; CDR2 reads YSYEKL.